This T cell receptor (beta chain) is drawn from a study of T cell responses to AZD1222 COVID-19 vaccine. Libraries were prepared by immunoSEQ multiplex PCR; TCRdb keeps only in-frame clonotypes and omits some of them. The table records 150,000 to 200,000 clones, around 90% of them present only once. Per germline, CDR1 SGHTA and CDR2 FQGTGA. This CDR3 is 17 amino acids long. Trimming took off 4 bases at V and 7 bases at J, with 26 bases between the two ends. The V and J genes are TRBV7-3 and TRBJ2-7; D is possibly TRBD2 (7 bases). The receptor was derived from an adult in good health. The sequences come from peripheral blood, collected on day 0 of AZD1222 vaccination. CDR3: CASSSPRGGRGREEQYF. CDR3 in DNA: TGTGCCAGCAGCTCGCCACGGGGAGGCCGGGGGCGGGAGGAGCAGTACTTC.